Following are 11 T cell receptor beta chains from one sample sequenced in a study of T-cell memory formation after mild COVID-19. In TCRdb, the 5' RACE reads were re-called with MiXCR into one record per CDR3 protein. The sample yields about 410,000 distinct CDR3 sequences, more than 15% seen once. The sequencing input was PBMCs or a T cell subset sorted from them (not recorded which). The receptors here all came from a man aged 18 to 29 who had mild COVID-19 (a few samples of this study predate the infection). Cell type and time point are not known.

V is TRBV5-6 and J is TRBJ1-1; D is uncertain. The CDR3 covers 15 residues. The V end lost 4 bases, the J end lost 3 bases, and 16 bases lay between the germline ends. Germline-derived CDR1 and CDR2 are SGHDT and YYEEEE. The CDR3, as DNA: TGTGCCAGCAGCGCCGGTCCCCACGCCGACACTGAAGCTTTCTTT. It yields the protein CASSAGPHADTEAFF. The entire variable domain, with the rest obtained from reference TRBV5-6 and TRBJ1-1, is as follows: DAGVTQSPTHLIKTRGQQVTLRCSPKSGHDTVSWYQQALGQGPQFIFQYYEEEERQRGNFPDRFSGHQFPNYSSELNVNALLLGDSALYLCASSAGPHADTEAFFGQGTRLTVV.

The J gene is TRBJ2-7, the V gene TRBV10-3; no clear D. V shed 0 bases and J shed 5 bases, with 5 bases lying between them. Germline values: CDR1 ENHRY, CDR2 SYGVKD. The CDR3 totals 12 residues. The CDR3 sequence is CAISESADEQYF. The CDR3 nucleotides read TGTGCCATCAGTGAGTCCGCGGACGAGCAGTACTTC.

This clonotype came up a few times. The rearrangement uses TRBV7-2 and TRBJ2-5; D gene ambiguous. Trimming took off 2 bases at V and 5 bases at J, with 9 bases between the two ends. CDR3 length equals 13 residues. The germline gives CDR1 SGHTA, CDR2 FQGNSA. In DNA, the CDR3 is TGTGCCAGCAGCTTATCTCCCCGGGAGACCCAGTACTTC. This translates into CASSLSPRETQYF.

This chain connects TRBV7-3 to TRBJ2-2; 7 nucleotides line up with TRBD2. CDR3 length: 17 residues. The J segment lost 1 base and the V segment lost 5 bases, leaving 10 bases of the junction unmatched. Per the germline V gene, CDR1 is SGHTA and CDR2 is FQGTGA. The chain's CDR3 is CASSPFMLAGNTGELFF. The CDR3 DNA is TGTGCCAGCAGCCCATTTATGTTAGCGGGGAACACCGGGGAGCTGTTTTTT.

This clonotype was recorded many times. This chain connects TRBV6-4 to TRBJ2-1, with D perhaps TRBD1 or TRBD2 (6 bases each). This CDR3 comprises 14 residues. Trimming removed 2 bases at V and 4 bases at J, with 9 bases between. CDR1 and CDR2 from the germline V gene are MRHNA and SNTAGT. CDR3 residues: CASSDRGDYNEQFF. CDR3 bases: TGTGCCAGCAGTGACAGGGGGGATTACAATGAGCAGTTCTTC.

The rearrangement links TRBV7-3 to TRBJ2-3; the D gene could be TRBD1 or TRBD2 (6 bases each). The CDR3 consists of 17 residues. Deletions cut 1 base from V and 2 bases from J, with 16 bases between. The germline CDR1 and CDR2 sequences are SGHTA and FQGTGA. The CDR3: CASSLSTGAIVTDTQYF. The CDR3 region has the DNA TGTGCCAGCAGCTTAAGTACGGGGGCCATTGTCACAGATACGCAGTATTTT.

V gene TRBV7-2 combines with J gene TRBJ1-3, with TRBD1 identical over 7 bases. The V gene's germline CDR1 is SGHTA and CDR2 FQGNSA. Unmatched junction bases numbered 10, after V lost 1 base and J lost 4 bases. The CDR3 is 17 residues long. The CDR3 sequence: CASSLVGQTGTGNTIYF. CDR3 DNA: TGTGCCAGCAGCTTAGTTGGCCAGACAGGGACAGGAAACACCATATATTTT.

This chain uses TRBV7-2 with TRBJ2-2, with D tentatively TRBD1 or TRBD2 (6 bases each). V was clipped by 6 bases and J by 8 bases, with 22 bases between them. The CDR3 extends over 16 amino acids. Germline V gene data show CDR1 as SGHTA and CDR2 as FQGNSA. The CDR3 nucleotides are TGTGCCAGCAGTATCTTCGGGGGCTCGGCCACAGGGGAGCTGTTTTTT. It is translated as CASSIFGGSATGELFF. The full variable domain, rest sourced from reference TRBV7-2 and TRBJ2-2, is GAGVSQSPSNKVTEKGKDVELRCDPISGHTALYWYRQSLGQGLEFLIYFQGNSAPDKSGLPSDRFSAERTGGSVSTLTIQRTQQEDSAVYLCASSIFGGSATGELFFGEGSRLTVL.

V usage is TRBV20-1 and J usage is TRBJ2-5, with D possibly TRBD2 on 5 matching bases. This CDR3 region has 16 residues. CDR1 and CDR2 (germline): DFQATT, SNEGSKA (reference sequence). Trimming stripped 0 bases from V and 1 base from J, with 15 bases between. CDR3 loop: CSARDRGPAAQETQYF. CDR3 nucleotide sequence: TGCAGTGCTAGAGATCGAGGACCAGCGGCCCAAGAGACCCAGTACTTC.

CDR3 sequence: CASSYQGYAFF. Written as DNA, the CDR3 is TGTGCCAGCAGTTATCAGGGTTATGCTTTCTTT. The genes are TRBV6-5 and TRBJ1-1; tentatively, D is TRBD1 (5 bases). Germline V gives CDR1 MNHEY, CDR2 SVGAGI. V was clipped by 3 bases and J by 11 bases, with 10 bases between them. The CDR3 sequence is 11 residues long.

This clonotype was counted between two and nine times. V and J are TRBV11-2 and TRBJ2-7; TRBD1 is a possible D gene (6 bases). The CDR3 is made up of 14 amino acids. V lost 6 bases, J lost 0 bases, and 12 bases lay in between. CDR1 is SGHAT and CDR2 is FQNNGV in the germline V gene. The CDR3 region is CASRPTGFSYEQYF. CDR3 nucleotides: TGTGCCAGCAGACCGACAGGTTTCTCCTACGAGCAGTACTTC.